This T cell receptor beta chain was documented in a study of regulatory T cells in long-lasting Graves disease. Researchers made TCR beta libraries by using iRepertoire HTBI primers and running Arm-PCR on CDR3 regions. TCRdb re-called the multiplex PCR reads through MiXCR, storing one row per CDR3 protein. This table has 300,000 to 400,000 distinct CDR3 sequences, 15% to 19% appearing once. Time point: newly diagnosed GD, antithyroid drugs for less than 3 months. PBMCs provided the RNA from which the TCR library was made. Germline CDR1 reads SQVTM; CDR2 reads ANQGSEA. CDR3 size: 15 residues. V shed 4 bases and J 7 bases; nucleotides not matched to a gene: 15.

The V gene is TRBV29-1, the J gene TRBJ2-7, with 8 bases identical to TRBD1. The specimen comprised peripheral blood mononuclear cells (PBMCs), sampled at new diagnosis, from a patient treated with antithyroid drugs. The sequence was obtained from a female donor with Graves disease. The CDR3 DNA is TGCAGCGTTGTAGAGGGACAGGCGCGTTTAGGAGAGCAGTACTTC. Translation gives CSVVEGQARLGEQYF.